Listed below are T cell receptor beta chains from one sample, sequenced in a study of tumor-infiltrating lymphocytes in primary liver carcinoma. TCRdb reprocessed the multiplex PCR reads with MiXCR, giving one entry per CDR3 protein. Among over 75,000 distinct CDR3 sequences listed, 65% to 70% were seen once. Material for sequencing was tumor-adjacent normal liver tissue. These receptors were obtained from a man aged 40-49 years with primary liver carcinoma and hepatitis B virus infection. CDR3s include the opening cysteine and the closing phenylalanine or tryptophan. Each record gives: clone size, D gene, V gene, CDR3 protein. D genes are given only for firm matches. The size field is filled for only some rows; it gives once, few, many or a size class.

>-|TRBD1|TRBV12-3/TRBV12-4
CASSSTGVCTDTQYF
>-|-|TRBV7-3
CASSLLLGGGYTF
>many|-|TRBV6-5
CASSQRGGNTIYF
>-|-|TRBV13
CASTPRGDTSYKEQFF
>-|TRBD2|TRBV6-1
CASSRLAGGTGELFF
>once|TRBD1|TRBV6-2/TRBV6-3
CASRDRDRRDEEYF
>-|TRBD2|TRBV7-8
CANSQPPPSGSGYNEQFF
>-|-|TRBV11-2
CASSFANGWSYEQYF
>-|TRBD1|TRBV11-2
CASSLGPGDSSGAKVLTF
>few|-|TRBV12-3/TRBV12-4
CANSPWVVESYEQYF
>many|-|TRBV12-3/TRBV12-4
CASSSRTFGTGGYTF
>-|-|TRBV30
CAWSRGKELKSYNEQIF
>-|TRBD1|TRBV6-6
CTSSRGQDNEKLFF
>-|TRBD1|TRBV5-1
CASSLTRDRATGELFF
>-|-|TRBV29-1
CSVQGTLEDEQYF
>many|TRBD1|TRBV11-3
CASSLDANQGAAGELFF
>-|-|TRBV7-9
CASSVRGGSFNEQFF
>-|-|TRBV6-4
CASSGLSRDTYQPQHF
>few|-|TRBV7-9
CASSGTGPPAPETQYF
>-|TRBD2|TRBV5-1
CAGRWGGQETQYF
>-|TRBD1|TRBV4-1
CASSHTPGQVDEQFF
>many|TRBD2|TRBV12-3/TRBV12-4
CASSLWTSGSSDTQYF
>-|-|TRBV20-1
CSARVQEQDSSYEQYF
>-|-|TRBV28
CASSSGANGYSF
>-|TRBD1|TRBV6-5
CVSSYIRTGGPYGYTF
>-|-|TRBV11-2
CVSSLELDGLYNKQFF
>few|TRBD1|TRBV5-1
CASSPGQGSHF
>-|-|TRBV11-2
CASSFDLGTDTQYF
>-|-|TRBV6-1
CASGTRGVQGTQYF
>-|-|TRBV29-1
CSVLGTPKNIQYF
>-|-|TRBV7-3
CASSPQTRGNEQFF
>-|-|TRBV6-5
CASSYAVVLHNEQFF
>-|-|TRBV11-2
CASRLGMEEWRKQYF
>-|-|TRBV11-2
CASTRGALNEKLSF
>-|-|TRBV29-1
CSVEAAWRSSAGELYF
>-|TRBD2|TRBV5-1
CASKSSGMSYEQHF
>-|-|TRBV29-1
CSVGLVPSYNEQFF
>-|-|TRBV6-1
CTSSKARALAKNIQYF
>-|-|TRBV20-1
CSTSDRAWEQFF
>many|TRBD2|TRBV4-1
CASSAKREVRTGELFF
>-|-|TRBV20-1
CSAQQDTRETQYF
>-|-|TRBV11-2
CASSRGRDTEEMFF
>-|-|TRBV4-1
CVSNQDSMNIEAFF
>few|TRBD1|TRBV11-2
CVSSVTGGYGYAF
>-|-|TRBV11-2
CASSLVAGYKEQFF
>few|-|TRBV5-1
CASSLTGMGHEQYF
>many|-|TRBV28
CASSLWNEQFF
>-|-|TRBV2
CTSSDSEYGEQFF
>many|TRBD2|TRBV6-1
CASSPALAGRTGELFF
>-|-|TRBV29-1
CSVEGDGASGEQYF
>-|-|TRBV6-5
CASGYTTGDNEKLSF
>many|TRBD1|TRBV6-5
CASRGFGQGSSGANVLTF
>-|TRBD1|TRBV7-9
CASSPNEDRLNEKLLF
>-|TRBD2|TRBV6-1
CTSTKAGEGNEQIF
>-|-|TRBV11-2
CASSLVAGRFYDQYF
>-|-|TRBV7-6
CASSLAGRNHTDTQYF
>-|-|TRBV4-1
CARSQDPGGYLEKLSF
>-|TRBD1|TRBV7-9
CASSPYTRGPISGANVLTF
>-|-|TRBV6-1
CASSSSVGGYSYNEQFF
>-|-|TRBV11-2
CASSSEGSSYIGQFF